Presented here are 32 T cell receptor beta chains from one specimen sequenced in a study of identical twins. TCRdb re-derived calls from the 5' RACE reads in MiXCR, one entry per CDR3 protein. Found here are 500,000 or so distinct CDR3 sequences, roughly an eighth of them singletons; the top ten hold approximately 0.98%. These same records also appear under a second study, on yellow fever vaccine responses in identical twins.

The specimen sequenced was CD4+ T cells sorted from blood. The source of these receptors is a woman younger than 30 in good health.

The V call is TRBV5-1, the J call TRBJ2-1; 7 nucleotides line up with TRBD2. V was clipped by 0 bases and J by 2 bases; unmatched bases: 5. Germline V lookup: CDR1 SGHRS, CDR2 YFSETQ. The CDR3 totals 16 residues. CDR3 in amino acids: CASSLGLAEAYNEQFF. CDR3 DNA sequence: TGCGCCAGCAGCTTGGGACTAGCTGAGGCCTACAATGAGCAGTTCTTC.

The CDR3 nucleotides are TGTGCCAGCAGTTCTTTACTAGCGGGAGAGAGGGATGAGCAGTTCTTC. It yields the protein CASSSLLAGERDEQFF. This chain connects TRBV7-2 to TRBJ2-1, with 11 bases that match TRBD2. V lost 6 bases, J lost 8 bases, and 12 bases stayed unmatched. The CDR3 is 16 residues long. Germline values: CDR1 SGHTA, CDR2 FQGNSA.

This clonotype was found a few times. The genes are TRBV19 and TRBJ1-1; D is possibly TRBD1 (6 bases). Trimming left V 7 bases short and J 3 bases short, with 12 bases between. CDR1 LNHDA and CDR2 SQIVND come from the germline V gene (reference sequence). The CDR3 has 13 amino acids. The CDR3 nucleotides read TGTGCCAGTAACCGGGGGCTTGACACTGAAGCTTTCTTT. Amino acid sequence: CASNRGLDTEAFF.

The genes are TRBV14 and TRBJ2-2; TRBD2 agrees at 13 bases. Trimming cost V 2 bases and J 5 bases; bases outside gene matches: 8. The V gene's germline CDR1 is SGHDN and CDR2 FVKESK. The CDR3 spans 18 residues. CDR3: CASSQTRTSGSRTGELFF. In nucleotides, the CDR3 is TGTGCCAGCAGCCAAACCCGGACTAGCGGGAGTAGAACCGGGGAGCTGTTTTTT. The full variable domain, in which reference TRBV14 and TRBJ2-2 provide the parts outside the CDR3, is EAGVTQFPSHSVIEKGQTVTLRCDPISGHDNLYWYRRVMGKEIKFLLHFVKESKQDESGMPNNRFLAERTGGTYSTLKVQPAELEDSGVYFCASSQTRTSGSRTGELFFGEGSRLTVL.

The chain carries TRBV12-3 or TRBV12-4 and TRBJ2-5; D unresolved. The CDR3 runs to 13 residues. Trimming stripped 1 base from V and 5 bases from J, with 8 bases between. In DNA form, the CDR3 reads TGTGCCAGCAGTTTAGGGTCCCGGGAGACCCAGTACTTC. Amino acids: CASSLGSRETQYF.

The V call is TRBV12-3 or TRBV12-4, the J call TRBJ2-1; D remains unclear. V shed 7 bases and J shed 4 bases, with 11 bases lying between them. The CDR3 is 13 amino acids. CDR3 bases: TGTGCCAGCATTCCTGCCGGGTACAATGAGCAGTTCTTC. Its translation: CASIPAGYNEQFF.

This clonotype was observed a handful of times. V and J are TRBV7-3 and TRBJ2-1, with D perhaps TRBD2 (6 bases). CDR3 length: 20 residues. The germline V gene has CDR1 SGHTA and CDR2 FQGTGA. V lost 0 bases and J 0 bases, leaving 21 bases between the germline ends. CDR3 protein: CASSLTAGGRAGRSYNEQFF. CDR3 sequence (DNA): TGTGCCAGCAGCTTAACTGCAGGCGGGCGGGCGGGGCGCTCCTACAATGAGCAGTTCTTC.

The chain carries TRBV3-1 and TRBJ2-5; D not certain. Germline lookup yields CDR1 LGHDT and CDR2 YNNKEL (reference sequence). V gave up 4 bases and J gave up 1 base, with 7 bases separating them. The CDR3 is 13 amino acids. This CDR3 is CASSRSSQETQYF. The DNA of the CDR3 is TGTGCCAGCAGCCGGTCCAGCCAAGAGACCCAGTACTTC.

The chain has TRBV11-2 and TRBJ1-2; a weak D match, TRBD1 (6 bases). V lost 1 base and J 4 bases, leaving 13 bases between the germline ends. Germline CDR1 reads SGHAT; CDR2 reads FQNNGV. This CDR3 contains 15 residues. CDR3 DNA sequence: TGTGCCAGCAGCTTAGGCAGGGGCTTCGGCTATGGCTACACCTTC. It translates to CASSLGRGFGYGYTF.

At least ten counts were recorded for this clonotype. The chain recombines TRBV6-1 with TRBJ2-5, with D possibly being TRBD2 (6 bases). The CDR3 covers 15 residues. The germline V gene has CDR1 MNHNS and CDR2 SASEGT. V shed 7 bases and J shed 0 bases, with 15 bases lying between them. The CDR3 region has the DNA TGTGCCAGCACCCTAGGAGCGGGCAACCAAGAGACCCAGTACTTC. It encodes CASTLGAGNQETQYF.

This clonotype was seen more than once but under ten times. The chain employs TRBV6-5 and TRBJ2-2; D not certain. The CDR3 is 17 amino acids. V was clipped by 0 bases and J by 0 bases, with 11 bases between them. Germline V CDR1 and CDR2: MNHEY, SVGAGI. CDR3 coding DNA: TGTGCCAGCAGTTACTCGATTGGCAGGTCGAACACCGGGGAGCTGTTTTTT. As protein: CASSYSIGRSNTGELFF.

V gene TRBV14 combines with J gene TRBJ1-1; no clear D gene. The length of the CDR3 is 16 residues. CDR1 and CDR2 from the germline V gene are SGHDN and FVKESK. Trimming took 0 bases from V and 4 from J, leaving 15 bases between them. In nucleotides, the CDR3 is TGTGCCAGCAGCCAAGACCTTGGGAGGGTCTTCACTGAAGCTTTCTTT. As protein: CASSQDLGRVFTEAFF.

This clonotype was picked up a small number of times. The V and J genes are TRBV27 and TRBJ2-1; 8 bases line up with TRBD2. In germline, CDR1 is MNHEY, CDR2 SMNVEV (reference sequence). This CDR3 has 13 residues. V gave up 4 bases and J gave up 7 bases; unmatched junction bases: 3. The CDR3 is CASSWPGGNEQFF. CDR3 coding DNA: TGTGCCAGCAGTTGGCCGGGGGGGAATGAGCAGTTCTTC.

The chain links TRBV7-9 to TRBJ1-3; D uncertain. CDR1 is SEHNR, CDR2 FQNEAQ, per germline (reference sequence). Trimming removed 5 bases at V and 0 bases at J, with 11 bases between. This CDR3 contains 15 residues. The CDR3 reads CASSPIGISGNTIYF. The DNA of the CDR3 is TGTGCCAGCAGCCCTATCGGAATCTCTGGAAACACCATATATTTT. The full variable domain, its missing parts supplied by reference TRBV7-9 and TRBJ1-3, is DTGVSQNPRHKITKRGQNVTFRCDPISEHNRLYWYRQTLGQGPEFLTYFQNEAQLEKSRLLSDRFSAERPKGSFSTLEIQRTEQGDSAMYLCASSPIGISGNTIYFGEGSWLTVV.

There are many counts of this clonotype. This sequence joins TRBV3-1 and TRBJ2-1, with a tentative D call TRBD1 (5 bases). Per the germline V gene, CDR1 is LGHDT and CDR2 is YNNKEL (reference sequence). The CDR3 has 15 amino acids. Deletions cut 1 base from V and 5 bases from J, with 12 bases between. Here the CDR3 DNA reads TGTGCCAGCAGCCAAGGACAGTCTATTCACAATGAGCAGTTCTTC. This gives the protein CASSQGQSIHNEQFF.

This clonotype was observed a handful of times. The chain recombines TRBV7-2 with TRBJ2-3; 8 positions agree with TRBD1. CDR3 length equals 16 residues. The germline V gene has CDR1 SGHTA and CDR2 FQGNSA. V trimming: 5 bases; J trimming: 1 base; junction bases outside the gene matches: 8. The CDR3 nucleotides read TGTGCCAGCAGCCTAAACAGGGGGTCGGGCACAGATACGCAGTATTTT. It encodes CASSLNRGSGTDTQYF.

V gene TRBV5-1 combines with J gene TRBJ2-7; D could derive from TRBD1 or TRBD2 (6 bases each). CDR1 is SGHRS, CDR2 YFSETQ, per germline. The V gene lost 2 bases and the J gene lost 3 bases, with 12 bases spanning the gap. This CDR3 spans 14 amino acids. In DNA, the CDR3 is TGCGCCAGCAGCTTCCGGGGGCGCTACTACGAGCAGTACTTC. Translating it yields CASSFRGRYYEQYF.

There are a few counts of this clonotype. The chain couples TRBV20-1 to TRBJ2-1; 8 nucleotides align to TRBD2. The junction had 13 bases not matched to a gene; V was cut back by 5 bases and J by 7 bases. The CDR3 extends over 15 amino acids. The V gene's germline CDR1 is DFQATT and CDR2 SNEGSKA (reference sequence). The CDR3 is CSAHPGGGLPNEQFF. Here the CDR3 DNA reads TGCAGTGCTCACCCTGGCGGGGGGCTTCCGAATGAGCAGTTCTTC.

V is TRBV7-2 and J is TRBJ2-1; D gene uncertain. The CDR3 consists of 12 residues. V was trimmed by 3 bases and J by 11 bases, leaving 11 bases between them. Germline V gene lookup returns CDR1 SGHTA and CDR2 FQGNSA. CDR3 nucleotide sequence: TGTGCCAGCAGCTTCCACCCGGAAAAGCAGTTCTTC. This translates into CASSFHPEKQFF.

The V gene is TRBV29-1, the J gene TRBJ1-2, with D uncertain. This CDR3 spans 11 amino acids. Germline-derived CDR1 and CDR2 are SQVTM and ANQGSEA. The V gene lost 5 bases and the J gene lost 2 bases, with 6 bases spanning the gap. CDR3 nucleotides: TGCAGCGTTAACCTAAACTATGGCTACACCTTC. Its translation: CSVNLNYGYTF.

The chain has TRBV20-1 and TRBJ2-2; 9 nucleotides match TRBD1. The germline gives CDR1 DFQATT, CDR2 SNEGSKA (reference sequence). The J segment lost 1 base and the V segment lost 3 bases, leaving 6 bases of the junction unmatched. The CDR3 contains 16 residues. For the CDR3, the DNA is TGCAGTGCTAGGGACAGGGGAAAGGGGAACACCGGGGAGCTGTTTTTT. Its translation: CSARDRGKGNTGELFF.

The V gene is TRBV7-3, the J gene TRBJ2-1; 13 bases are shared with TRBD2. J gave up 3 bases and V 5 bases, and 4 bases lay outside the gene matches. Germline V CDR1 and CDR2: SGHTA, FQGTGA. The CDR3 covers 16 residues. CDR3 in amino acids: CASSKTSGGDYNEQFF. The CDR3 DNA reads TGTGCCAGCAGCAAAACTAGCGGGGGGGACTACAATGAGCAGTTCTTC.

The rearrangement links TRBV10-3 to TRBJ2-2; D might be TRBD2 (6 bases). CDR1 is ENHRY, CDR2 SYGVKD, per germline. Trimming took off 2 bases at V and 5 bases at J, with 18 bases between the two ends. The CDR3 is 17 amino acids. The CDR3, as DNA: TGTGCCATCAGTGAGGCGGGGCTAGCGCAAGCGACCGGGGAGCTGTTTTTT. It is translated as CAISEAGLAQATGELFF.

This clonotype occurred a few times. This chain connects TRBV3-1 to TRBJ1-3; D is unresolved. The V gene's germline CDR1 is LGHDT and CDR2 YNNKEL (reference sequence). The CDR3 length is 13 residues. The V end lost 6 bases, the J end lost 4 bases, and 10 bases lay between the germline ends. Written as DNA, the CDR3 is TGTGCCAGCAGGTGGGCAGAAGGAAACACCATATATTTT. Encoded protein: CASRWAEGNTIYF.

This clonotype was seen a few times. J is TRBJ2-3 and V is TRBV7-3, with D possibly matching TRBD1 (5 bases). Trimming took 5 bases from V and 2 from J, leaving 17 bases between them. Germline V gene sequence: CDR1 SGHTA, CDR2 FQGTGA. This CDR3 region has 16 residues. The CDR3 nucleotides read TGTGCCAGCAGCCCCTCCCTCAGGGAAGTCACAGATACGCAGTATTTT. Encoded protein: CASSPSLREVTDTQYF.

This clonotype occurred a few times. This chain links TRBV19 with TRBJ1-5; no firm D call. Trimming cost V 4 bases and J 0 bases, with 19 bases left between them. Germline CDR1 and CDR2: LNHDA and SQIVND (reference sequence). The CDR3 totals 18 residues. The CDR3 region has the DNA TGTGCCAGTAGTAAAGGCAGTGGGCTAATAAATAGCAATCAGCCCCAGCATTTT. Translation gives CASSKGSGLINSNQPQHF.

Only a few counts were recorded for this clonotype. The V and J genes are TRBV29-1 and TRBJ2-3; 10 nucleotides align to TRBD2. There are 16 residues in the CDR3. Trimming cost V 4 bases and J 6 bases; bases outside gene matches: 13. Germline-derived CDR1 and CDR2 are SQVTM and ANQGSEA. As DNA, the CDR3 is TGCAGCGTTGGTCCTTCTAGCGGGAGTCAGTTTGATACGCAGTATTTT. Residues: CSVGPSSGSQFDTQYF.

This clonotype came up a few times. The chain uses TRBV7-8 and TRBJ1-4, with D maybe TRBD1 (6 bases). Germline values: CDR1 SGHVS, CDR2 FQNEAQ. The V end lost 10 bases, the J end lost 6 bases, and 15 bases lay between the germline ends. CDR3 size: 13 residues. The CDR3 sequence is CATMKTGYEKLFF. DNA for the CDR3: TGTGCCACCATGAAGACAGGTTATGAAAAACTGTTTTTT. The whole variable domain, remainder taken from reference TRBV7-8 and TRBJ1-4, is GAGVSQSPRYKVAKRGQDVALRCDPISGHVSLFWYQQALGQGPEFLTYFQNEAQLDKSGLPSDRFFAERPEGSVSTLKIQRTQQEDSAVYLCATMKTGYEKLFFGSGTQLSVL.

The rearrangement links TRBV30 to TRBJ2-5; D may be TRBD2 (5 bases). This CDR3 is built from 12 residues. Germline V CDR1 and CDR2: GTSNPN, SVGIG (reference sequence). The CDR3 region has the DNA TGTGCGCTCCGGACGGGGAGAGAGACCCAGTACTTC. As protein: CALRTGRETQYF.

DNA for the CDR3: TGCAGTGCCGCGTCCGCTAGCGGCCGCTACGAGCAGTACTTC. Translated, it gives CSAASASGRYEQYF. The chain uses TRBV20-1 and TRBJ2-7; 7 nucleotides match TRBD2. The J segment lost 3 bases and the V segment lost 6 bases, leaving 11 bases of the junction unmatched. The CDR3 has 14 amino acids. Per germline, CDR1 DFQATT and CDR2 SNEGSKA (reference sequence).

V gene TRBV7-3 combines with J gene TRBJ2-1; 7 nucleotides match TRBD2. The CDR3 has 18 amino acids. Per the germline V gene, CDR1 is SGHTA and CDR2 is FQGTGA. V gave up 5 bases and J gave up 1 base; unmatched junction bases: 14. In DNA form, the CDR3 reads TGTGCCAGCAGCCTCGTCGTACCGCGGGGGAGGTCCTACAATGAGCAGTTCTTC. Translation gives CASSLVVPRGRSYNEQFF.

The V gene is TRBV5-1, the J gene TRBJ1-1, with 9 positions matching TRBD1. Losses at the gene ends were 1 base for V and 1 base for J; bases not matched to a gene: 5. This CDR3 region has 16 residues. Germline V CDR1 and CDR2: SGHRS, YFSETQ. Here the CDR3 reads CASSLYTGGANTEAFF. DNA for the CDR3: TGCGCCAGCAGCTTGTATACAGGGGGCGCGAACACTGAAGCTTTCTTT.